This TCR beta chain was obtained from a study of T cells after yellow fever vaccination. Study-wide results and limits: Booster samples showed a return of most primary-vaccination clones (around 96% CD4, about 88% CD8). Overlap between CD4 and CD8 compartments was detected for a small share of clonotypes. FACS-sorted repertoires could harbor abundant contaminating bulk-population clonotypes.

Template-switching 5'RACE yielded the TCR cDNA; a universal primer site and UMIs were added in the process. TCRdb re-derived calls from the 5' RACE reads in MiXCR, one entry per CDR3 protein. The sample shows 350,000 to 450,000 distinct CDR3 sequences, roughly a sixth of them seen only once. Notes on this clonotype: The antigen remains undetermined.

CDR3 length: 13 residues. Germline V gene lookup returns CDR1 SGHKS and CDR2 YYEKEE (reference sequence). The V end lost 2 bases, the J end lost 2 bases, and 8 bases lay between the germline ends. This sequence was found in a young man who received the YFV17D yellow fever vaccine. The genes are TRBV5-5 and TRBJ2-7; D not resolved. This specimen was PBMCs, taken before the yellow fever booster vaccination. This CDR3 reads CASSFLQTYEQYV. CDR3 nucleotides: TGTGCCAGCAGCTTCCTACAGACCTACGAGCAGTACGTC.